One sample yielded the 8 T cell receptor beta chains listed below, sequenced in a study of T cell clones after liver transplantation. Profiling relied on immunoSEQ multiplex PCR, and the TCRdb table lists in-frame clones only, not all of them. The sample contains tens of thousands of clones, around 94% of which appear only once. Source: CD8+ T cells from blood, taken 12 months after liver transplant. The receptors were sampled from a human patient who received a liver transplant. A subset of T cells may come from the graft donor.

Only one count was recorded for this clone. The chain joins TRBV9 to TRBJ2-5; 7 bases map to TRBD1. The V and J ends lost 0 bases and 5 bases, in that order; junction bases with no gene match: 7. Germline V lookup: CDR1 SGDLS, CDR2 YYNGEE. This CDR3 contains 15 residues. Here the CDR3 DNA reads TGTGCCAGCAGCGTAGAGGCAGGGGGTTTGGAGACCCAGTACTTC. Amino acids: CASSVEAGGLETQYF.

V and J are TRBV7-9 and TRBJ2-5; the match to TRBD1 covers 7 bases. This CDR3 is built from 14 residues. Trimming at V came to 5 bases and at J to 2 bases, leaving 5 bases not matched to a gene. Looked up from germline, CDR1 is SEHNR and CDR2 is FQNEAQ (reference sequence). Here the CDR3 DNA reads TGTGCCAGCAGCGAGGACAGGCGGCAAGAGACCCAGTACTTC. Its translation is CASSEDRRQETQYF. The complete variable domain, with remaining parts taken from reference TRBV7-9 and TRBJ2-5, reads DTGVSQNPRHKITKRGQNVTFRCDPISEHNRLYWYRQTLGQGPEFLTYFQNEAQLEKSRLLSDRFSAERPKGSFSTLEIQRTEQGDSAMYLCASSEDRRQETQYFGPGTRLLVL.

This chain uses TRBV7-3 with TRBJ2-3, with D perhaps TRBD1 (6 bases). CDR1 is SGHTA, CDR2 FQGTGA, per germline. Trimming cost V 2 bases and J 1 base, with 19 bases left between them. The CDR3 length is 18 residues. Here the CDR3 reads CASSLSSLGAPGTDTQYF. In DNA, the CDR3 is TGTGCCAGCAGCTTATCGTCTTTGGGGGCGCCGGGCACAGATACGCAGTATTTT.

The V and J genes are TRBV19 and TRBJ1-1; 12 bases line up with TRBD1. Losses at the gene ends were 6 bases for V and 4 bases for J; bases not matched to a gene: 9. The length of the CDR3 is 16 residues. CDR1 and CDR2 (germline): LNHDA, SQIVND (reference sequence). Here the CDR3 reads CASRNRDRGRGTEAFF. The CDR3 nucleotides are TGTGCCAGTAGAAATCGGGACAGGGGGCGCGGCACTGAAGCTTTCTTT.

This chain joins TRBV5-6 and TRBJ1-1; TRBD1 matches at 10 bases. Germline V gene lookup returns CDR1 SGHDT and CDR2 YYEEEE. Trimming took 3 bases from V and 6 from J; bases not matched to a gene: 11. This CDR3 region has 16 residues. The chain's CDR3 is CASSSDDRGRLPEAFF. The CDR3 DNA reads TGTGCCAGCAGCTCGGACGACAGGGGGCGTTTACCTGAAGCTTTCTTT.

This chain links TRBV12-5 with TRBJ1-5, with D hard to call. The V and J ends lost 3 bases and 2 bases respectively, with 8 bases between them. The germline V gene has CDR1 LGHNT and CDR2 FRNRAP. This CDR3 spans 14 amino acids. CDR3 sequence: CASGFTVGNQPQHF. CDR3 coding DNA: TGTGCTAGTGGTTTCACAGTCGGCAATCAGCCCCAGCATTTT.

The chain has TRBV19 and TRBJ1-2; D is uncertain. The CDR3 runs to 14 residues. Germline V lookup: CDR1 LNHDA, CDR2 SQIVND (reference sequence). V shed 1 base and J shed 4 bases, with 10 bases lying between them. The CDR3 protein is CASSIGGTGYGYTF. CDR3 sequence (DNA): TGTGCCAGTAGTATAGGTGGCACGGGCTATGGCTACACCTTC.

The chain recombines TRBV11-2 with TRBJ2-3, with TRBD1 matching over 7 bases. V was clipped by 3 bases and J by 0 bases; unmatched bases: 3. CDR3 length equals 15 residues. The V gene's germline CDR1 is SGHAT and CDR2 FQNNGV. DNA of the CDR3: TGTGCCAGCAGCTTCGGGACAGCTAGCACAGATACGCAGTATTTT. Its translation is CASSFGTASTDTQYF.